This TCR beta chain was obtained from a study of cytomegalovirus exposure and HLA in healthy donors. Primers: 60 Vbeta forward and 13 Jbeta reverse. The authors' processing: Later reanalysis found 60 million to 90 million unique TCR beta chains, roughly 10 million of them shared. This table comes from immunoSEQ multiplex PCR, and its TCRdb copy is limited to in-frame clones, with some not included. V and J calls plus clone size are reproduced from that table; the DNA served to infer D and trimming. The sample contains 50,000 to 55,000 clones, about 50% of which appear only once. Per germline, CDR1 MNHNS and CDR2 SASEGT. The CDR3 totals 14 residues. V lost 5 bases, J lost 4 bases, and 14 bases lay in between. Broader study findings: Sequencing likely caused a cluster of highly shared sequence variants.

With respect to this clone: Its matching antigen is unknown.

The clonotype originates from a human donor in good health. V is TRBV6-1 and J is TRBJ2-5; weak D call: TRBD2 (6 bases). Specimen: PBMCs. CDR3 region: CASSTPAGTETQYF. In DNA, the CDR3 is TGTGCCAGCAGTACACCCGCGGGGACAGAGACCCAGTACTTC.